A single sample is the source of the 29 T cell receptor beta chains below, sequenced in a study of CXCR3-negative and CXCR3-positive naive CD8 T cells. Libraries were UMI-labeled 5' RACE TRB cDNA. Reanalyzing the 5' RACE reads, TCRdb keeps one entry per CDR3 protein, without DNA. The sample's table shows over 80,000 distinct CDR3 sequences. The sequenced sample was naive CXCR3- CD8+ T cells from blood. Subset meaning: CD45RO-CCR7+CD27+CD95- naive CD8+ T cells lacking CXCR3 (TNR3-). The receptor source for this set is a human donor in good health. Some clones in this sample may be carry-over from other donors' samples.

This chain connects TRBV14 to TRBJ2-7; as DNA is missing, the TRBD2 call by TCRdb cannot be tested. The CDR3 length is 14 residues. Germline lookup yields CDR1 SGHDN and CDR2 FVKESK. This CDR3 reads CASSQVLTSYEQYF.

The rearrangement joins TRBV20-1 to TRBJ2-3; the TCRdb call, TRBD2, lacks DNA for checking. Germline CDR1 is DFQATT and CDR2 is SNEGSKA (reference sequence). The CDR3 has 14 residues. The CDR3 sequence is CSARGSGITDTQYF.

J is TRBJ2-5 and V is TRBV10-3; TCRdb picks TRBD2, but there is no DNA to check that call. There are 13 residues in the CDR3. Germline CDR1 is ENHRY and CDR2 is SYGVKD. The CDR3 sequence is CAISIAGGETQYF.

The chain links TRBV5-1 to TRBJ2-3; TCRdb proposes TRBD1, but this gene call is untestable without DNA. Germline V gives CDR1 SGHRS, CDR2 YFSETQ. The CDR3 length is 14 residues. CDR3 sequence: CASSFGQDPDTQYF.

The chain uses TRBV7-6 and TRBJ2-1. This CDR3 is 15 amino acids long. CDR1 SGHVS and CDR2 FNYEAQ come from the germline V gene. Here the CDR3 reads CASSLYLSSYNEQFF.

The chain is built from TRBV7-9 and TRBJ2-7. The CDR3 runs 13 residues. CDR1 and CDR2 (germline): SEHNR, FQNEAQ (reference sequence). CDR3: CASSLGPMGEQYF.

The chain's CDR3 is CSVEDWAGETYEQYF. The chain employs TRBV29-1 and TRBJ2-7; TCRdb proposes TRBD1, but this gene call is untestable without DNA. The CDR3 runs 15 residues. Looked up from germline, CDR1 is SQVTM and CDR2 is ANQGSEA.

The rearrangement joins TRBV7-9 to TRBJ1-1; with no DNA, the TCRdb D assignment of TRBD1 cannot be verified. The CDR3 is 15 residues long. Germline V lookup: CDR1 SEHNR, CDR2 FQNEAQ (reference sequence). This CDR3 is CASSSPVGVGTEAFF.

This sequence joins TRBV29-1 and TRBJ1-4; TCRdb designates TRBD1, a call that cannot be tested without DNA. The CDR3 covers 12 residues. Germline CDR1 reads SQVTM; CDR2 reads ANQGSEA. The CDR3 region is CSAGGAGEKLFF.

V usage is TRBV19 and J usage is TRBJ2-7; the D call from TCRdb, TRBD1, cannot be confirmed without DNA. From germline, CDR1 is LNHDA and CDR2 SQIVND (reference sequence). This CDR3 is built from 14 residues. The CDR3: CASSIRDRRYEQYF.

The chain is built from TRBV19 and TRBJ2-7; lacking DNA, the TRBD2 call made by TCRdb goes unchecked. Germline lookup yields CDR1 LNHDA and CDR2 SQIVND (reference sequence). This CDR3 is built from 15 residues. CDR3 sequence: CASSISGPTHYEQYF.

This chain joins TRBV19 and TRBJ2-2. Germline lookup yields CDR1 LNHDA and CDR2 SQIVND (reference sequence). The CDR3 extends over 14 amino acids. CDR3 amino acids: CASTRWGNTGELFF.

The chain's CDR3 is CASSPPSGEQYF. The chain joins TRBV7-2 to TRBJ2-7; no DNA is available, so the TRBD2 call from TCRdb remains unchecked. The CDR3 runs to 12 residues. Germline loops: CDR1 SGHTA, CDR2 FQGNSA.

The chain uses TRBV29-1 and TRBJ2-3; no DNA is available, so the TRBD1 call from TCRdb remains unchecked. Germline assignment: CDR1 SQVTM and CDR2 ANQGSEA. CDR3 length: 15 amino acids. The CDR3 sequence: CSVDMGRGYTDTQYF.

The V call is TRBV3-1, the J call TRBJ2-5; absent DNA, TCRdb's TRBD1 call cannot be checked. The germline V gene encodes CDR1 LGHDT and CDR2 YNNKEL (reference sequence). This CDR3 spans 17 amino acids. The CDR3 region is CASSQEGAGGIQETQYF.

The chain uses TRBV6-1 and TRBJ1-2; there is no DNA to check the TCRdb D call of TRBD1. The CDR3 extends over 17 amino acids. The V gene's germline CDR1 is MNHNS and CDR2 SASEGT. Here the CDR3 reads CASSEALPRDRGRGYTF.

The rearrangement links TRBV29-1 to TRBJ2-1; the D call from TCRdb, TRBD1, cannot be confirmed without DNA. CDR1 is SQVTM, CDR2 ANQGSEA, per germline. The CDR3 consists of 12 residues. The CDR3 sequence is CSARPSPNEQFF.

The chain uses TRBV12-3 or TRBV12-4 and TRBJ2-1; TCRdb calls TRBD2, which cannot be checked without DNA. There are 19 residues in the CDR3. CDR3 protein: CASSYSPLSDSGGANEQFF.

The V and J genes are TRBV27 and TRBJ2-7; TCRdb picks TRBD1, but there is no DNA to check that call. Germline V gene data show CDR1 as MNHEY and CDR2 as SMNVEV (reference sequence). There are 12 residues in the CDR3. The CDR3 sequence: CASSFPGGEQYF.

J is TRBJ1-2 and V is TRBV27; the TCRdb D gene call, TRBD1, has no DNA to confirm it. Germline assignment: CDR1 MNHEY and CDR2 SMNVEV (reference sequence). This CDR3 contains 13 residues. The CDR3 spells CASSPQGGFGYTF.

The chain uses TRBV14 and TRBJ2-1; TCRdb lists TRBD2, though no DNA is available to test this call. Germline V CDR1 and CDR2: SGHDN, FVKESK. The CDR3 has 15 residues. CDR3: CASSPDPGLVHEQFF.

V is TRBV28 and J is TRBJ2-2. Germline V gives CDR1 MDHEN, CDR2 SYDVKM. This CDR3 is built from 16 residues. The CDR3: CASSLRGMRNTGELFF.

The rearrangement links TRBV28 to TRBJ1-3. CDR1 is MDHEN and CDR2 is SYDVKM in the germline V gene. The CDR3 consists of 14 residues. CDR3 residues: CASRDPTSGNTIYF.

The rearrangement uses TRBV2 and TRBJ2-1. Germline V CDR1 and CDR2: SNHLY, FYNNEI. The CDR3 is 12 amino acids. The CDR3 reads CASSDTGNEQFF.

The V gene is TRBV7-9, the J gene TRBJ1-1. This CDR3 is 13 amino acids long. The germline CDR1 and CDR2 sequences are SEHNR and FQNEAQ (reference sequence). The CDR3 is CASSFGPNTEAFF.

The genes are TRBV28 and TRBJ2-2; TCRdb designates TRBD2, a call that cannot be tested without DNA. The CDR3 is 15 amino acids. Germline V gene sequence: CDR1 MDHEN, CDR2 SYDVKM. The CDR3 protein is CASSLLREEGGELFF. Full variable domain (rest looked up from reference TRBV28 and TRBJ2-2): DVKVTQSSRYLVKRTGEKVFLECVQDMDHENMFWYRQDPGLGLRLIYFSYDVKMKEKGDIPEGYSVSREKKERFSLILESASTNQTSMYLCASSLLREEGGELFFGEGSRLTVL.

The CDR3 spells CASSLLSGSDIQYF. The chain links TRBV4-1 to TRBJ2-4; TCRdb's D call of TRBD2 is untestable without DNA. This CDR3 is built from 14 residues. From germline, CDR1 is MGHRA and CDR2 YSYEKL.

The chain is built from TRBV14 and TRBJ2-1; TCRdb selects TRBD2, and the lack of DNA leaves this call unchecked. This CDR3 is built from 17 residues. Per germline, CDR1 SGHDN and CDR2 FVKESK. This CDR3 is CASSRIAGRPLYNEQFF. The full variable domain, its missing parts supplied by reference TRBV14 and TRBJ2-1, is EAGVTQFPSHSVIEKGQTVTLRCDPISGHDNLYWYRRVMGKEIKFLLHFVKESKQDESGMPNNRFLAERTGGTYSTLKVQPAELEDSGVYFCASSRIAGRPLYNEQFFGPGTRLTVL.

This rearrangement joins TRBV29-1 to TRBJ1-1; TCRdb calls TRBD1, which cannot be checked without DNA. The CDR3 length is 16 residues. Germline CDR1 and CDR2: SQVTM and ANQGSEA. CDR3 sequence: CSVEDLGEDLNTEAFF.